The source of this TCR beta chain is a study of shared clonotypes between healthy human individuals. Methods used by the authors: Junction-only sequences without quality scores came from ImmunoSEQ, so filtering differed. Using immunoSEQ multiplex PCR, the repertoire was profiled, and TCRdb retains in-frame clones only, with some absent. That table gives V, J and clone size, and the DNA gave D and trimming. Of some 2.4 million clones detected, approximately 93% appear once; the ten largest clones hold more than 0.35%. Study outcomes and limitations: Represented diversity (both genetic and exposure-history) was limited by the small number of donors. Clonotypes that were shared across four donors made up approximately 5.1% of naive CD4 clonotypes.

Points on this clone: Its antigen is unknown.

Germline V gene sequence: CDR1 SGHNT, CDR2 YYREEE (reference sequence). Between the trimmed V and J ends, which lost 3 bases and 6 bases, there was a span of 24 bases. The CDR3 length is 18 residues. This clonotype was obtained from a man between 18 and 35 years old in good health. Some clones in this sample may be carry-over from other donors' samples. Sequenced input: naive CD4+ T cells from PBMCs. Described subset: CD45RA+ positively selected. The chain has TRBV5-4 and TRBJ1-4; a weak D match, TRBD1 (6 bases). CDR3 sequence reads: CASSSIDKKQGPDEKLFF. DNA of the CDR3: TGTGCCAGCAGCTCGATAGATAAAAAACAGGGACCTGATGAAAAACTGTTTTTT.